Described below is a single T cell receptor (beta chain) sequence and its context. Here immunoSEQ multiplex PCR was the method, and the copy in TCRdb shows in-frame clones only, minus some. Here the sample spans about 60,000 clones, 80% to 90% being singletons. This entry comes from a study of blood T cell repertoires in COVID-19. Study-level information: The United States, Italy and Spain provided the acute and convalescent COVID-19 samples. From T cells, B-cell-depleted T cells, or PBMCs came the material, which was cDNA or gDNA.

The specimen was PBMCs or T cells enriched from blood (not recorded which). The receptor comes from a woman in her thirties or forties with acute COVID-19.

CDR3 loop: CASSQDPVFQETQYF. The DNA for the CDR3 is TGTGCCAGCAGCCAAGATCCTGTGTTCCAAGAGACCCAGTACTTC. The V and J genes are TRBV3-1 (or the pseudogene TRBV3-2) and TRBJ2-5; D remains ambiguous. The V end was cut by 0 bases, the J end by 1 base, with 9 bases between. This CDR3 is built from 15 residues. Germline CDR1 is LGHDT and CDR2 is YNNKEL (reference sequence).